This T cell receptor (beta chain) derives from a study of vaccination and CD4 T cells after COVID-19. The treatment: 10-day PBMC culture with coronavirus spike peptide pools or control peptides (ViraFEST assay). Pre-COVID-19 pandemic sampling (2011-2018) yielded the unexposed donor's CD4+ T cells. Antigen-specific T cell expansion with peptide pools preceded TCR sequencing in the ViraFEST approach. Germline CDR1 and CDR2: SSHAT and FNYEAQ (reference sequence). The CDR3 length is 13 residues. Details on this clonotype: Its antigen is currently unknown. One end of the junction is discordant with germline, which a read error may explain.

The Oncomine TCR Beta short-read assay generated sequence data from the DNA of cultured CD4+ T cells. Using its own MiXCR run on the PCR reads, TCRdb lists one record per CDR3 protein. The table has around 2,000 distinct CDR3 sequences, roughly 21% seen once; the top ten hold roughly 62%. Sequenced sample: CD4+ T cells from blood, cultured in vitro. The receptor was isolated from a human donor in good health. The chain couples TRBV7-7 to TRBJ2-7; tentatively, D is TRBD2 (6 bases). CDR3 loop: CASSLAHGGEQYF. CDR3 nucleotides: TGTGCTAGCAGCTTAGCGCATGGGGGGGAGCAGTACTTC.